A single sample is the source of the 7 T cell receptor beta chains below, sequenced in a study of blood T cell repertoires in COVID-19. TCRdb keeps only in-frame clones here, not all; method: immunoSEQ multiplex PCR. The table has around 88,000 clones, about 88% seen once. The sequenced material came from peripheral blood. These receptors were collected from a woman of 80 years or more with acute or convalescent COVID-19.

This chain joins TRBV6-1 and TRBJ2-3; D is undetermined. Germline assignment: CDR1 MNHNS and CDR2 SASEGT. V shed 2 bases and J shed 8 bases, with 11 bases lying between them. This CDR3 region has 13 residues. This CDR3 is CASSESRIATQYF. The CDR3 nucleotides are TGTGCCAGCAGTGAATCCAGGATCGCTACGCAGTATTTT.

The chain couples TRBV5-1 to TRBJ1-2; unclear D gene. The CDR3 runs 14 residues. Germline V lookup: CDR1 SGHRS, CDR2 YFSETQ. V lost 0 bases to trimming and J lost 2 bases, with 8 bases between them. CDR3 nucleotide sequence: TGCGCCAGCAGCTTGGCTTCCCTCAACTATGGCTACACCTTC. The encoded protein is CASSLASLNYGYTF.

This clone was found once. The chain is built from TRBV5-6 and TRBJ2-7, with 8 bases aligning to TRBD2. Germline CDR1 and CDR2: SGHDT and YYEEEE. The CDR3 runs to 19 residues. V lost 2 bases, J lost 0 bases, and 16 bases stayed unmatched. CDR3 amino acids: CASSFFADSGTFFSYEQYF. CDR3 DNA: TGTGCCAGCAGCTTCTTCGCGGATAGCGGGACTTTCTTCTCCTACGAGCAGTACTTC.

The chain recombines TRBV2 with TRBJ1-2; 7 bases are shared with TRBD1. CDR1 is SNHLY and CDR2 is FYNNEI in the germline V gene. V shed 5 bases, J shed 4 bases, and the junction held 7 bases outside the gene matches. CDR3 length: 14 amino acids. Here the CDR3 reads CASSYQGVSYGYTF. The CDR3, as DNA: TGTGCCAGCAGTTACCAGGGGGTAAGCTATGGCTACACCTTC.

This chain uses TRBV27 with TRBJ2-7; possibly TRBD2 for D (6 bases). This CDR3 region has 15 residues. Trimming stripped 5 bases from V and 0 bases from J, with 14 bases between. Germline V CDR1 and CDR2: MNHEY, SMNVEV (reference sequence). CDR3 residues: CASSLRWGDSYEQYF. The CDR3 nucleotides read TGTGCCAGCAGTCTAAGGTGGGGGGACTCCTACGAGCAGTACTTC.

This clone was picked up one time. The chain links TRBV29-1 to TRBJ2-5; TRBD2 matches at 7 bases. The CDR3 has 12 amino acids. The junction had 6 bases not matched to a gene; V was cut back by 2 bases and J by 9 bases. From germline, CDR1 is SQVTM and CDR2 ANQGSEA. The CDR3 DNA follows: TGCAGCGTTGAATATGGGGAGGGAGCCCAGTACTTC. It encodes CSVEYGEGAQYF.

The CDR3 DNA is TGTGCCTGGAGTGTACTAGGGACTAGCGGGAGAAAGTTCTTC. It codes for CAWSVLGTSGRKFF. V is TRBV30 and J is TRBJ2-1; 14 nucleotides agree with TRBD2. In germline, CDR1 is GTSNPN, CDR2 SVGIG (reference sequence). The CDR3 sequence is 14 residues long. V shed 0 bases and J 14 bases; nucleotides not matched to a gene: 6.